Listed here are 5 T cell receptor beta chains from one sample, sequenced in a study of cytomegalovirus exposure and HLA in healthy donors. Use of 60 Vbeta and 13 Jbeta primers characterized the PCR. The protocol was immunoSEQ multiplex PCR, while the TCRdb copy is restricted to in-frame clones and leaves out a portion. This table holds 150,000 to 200,000 clones, more than 65% found once. Sequenced input: PBMCs. The source is a man aged 50 to 60 in good health and CMV-seropositive.

The rearrangement joins TRBV4-1 to TRBJ2-3, with 14 positions matching TRBD2. The CDR3 consists of 19 residues. V lost 3 bases and J lost 5; bases outside the gene matches: 13. CDR1 and CDR2 (germline): MGHRA, YSYEKL. DNA of the CDR3: TGCGCCAGCAGCCAGGAACACCCCGGACTAGCGGGGGGCAGAGATACGCAGTATTTT. This sequence encodes CASSQEHPGLAGGRDTQYF.

The chain links TRBV19 to TRBJ2-7; 7 bases are a match to TRBD1. The germline V gene encodes CDR1 LNHDA and CDR2 SQIVND (reference sequence). V lost 5 bases to trimming and J lost 1 base; unmatched junction nucleotides: 8. This CDR3 has 15 amino acids. The CDR3 loop reads CASSPGTARSYEQYF. Here the CDR3 DNA reads TGTGCCAGTAGTCCCGGGACAGCGCGTTCCTACGAGCAGTACTTC.

The chain couples TRBV6-5 to TRBJ1-4; weak D call: TRBD1 (6 bases). The ends were cut back, 3 bases at V and 7 bases at J, with 15 bases in the middle. Germline loops: CDR1 MNHEY, CDR2 SVGAGI. The CDR3 is 15 residues long. CDR3 nucleotides: TGTGCCAGCAGTTATATGGGGGCGGTGGCTGAAAAACTGTTTTTT. Its protein is CASSYMGAVAEKLFF.

The J gene is TRBJ1-1, the V gene TRBV6-6, with TRBD1 identical over 9 bases. Germline loops: CDR1 MNHNY, CDR2 SVGAGI (reference sequence). The CDR3 runs to 16 residues. V lost 2 bases to trimming and J lost 4 bases; unmatched junction nucleotides: 8. The CDR3 region is CASSYTQGAGGTEAFF. DNA of the CDR3: TGTGCCAGCAGTTACACACAGGGGGCAGGTGGCACTGAAGCTTTCTTT.

This clone was seen only a few times. The chain recombines TRBV7-9 with TRBJ2-5, with D perhaps TRBD2 (6 bases). CDR1 SEHNR and CDR2 FQNEAQ come from the germline V gene (reference sequence). V lost 5 bases, J lost 5 bases, and 12 bases lay in between. CDR3 length: 13 residues. CDR3 residues: CASSKGRGETQYF. The CDR3 DNA reads TGTGCCAGCAGCAAGGGCCGGGGGGAGACCCAGTACTTC.